This T cell receptor beta chain appears in the sequencing data of a study of blood T cell repertoires in COVID-19. Study as a whole: Both acute and convalescent COVID-19 samples were obtained from the United States, Italy and Spain. PBMCs, B-cell-depleted T cells, or T cells provided the cDNA or gDNA that made up the material.

In this sample, this clone turned up once. Per the original methods: Amplification of reference gene primers was used by the study to estimate nucleated cell counts. Assay used: immunoSEQ multiplex PCR; TCRdb lists only in-frame clones, some missing. V, J and clone size are those of that table, while D and trimming were read from the DNA. The top ten hold about 3.9% of the sample, which has more than 95,000 clones, 85% seen once. The CDR3 is 17 amino acids. Trimming removed 3 bases from V and 5 bases from J; junction bases left unmatched: 12. Germline loops: CDR1 KGHDR, CDR2 SFDVKD. This chain links TRBV24-1 with TRBJ2-5; 9 positions match TRBD2. Material: peripheral blood. This clonotype originated in a man aged 45 to 65 with acute or convalescent COVID-19. The CDR3 nucleotides are TGTGCCACCAGTGATCCTGGGACTAGCTGGGTAGGGGAGACCCAGTACTTC. Amino acid sequence: CATSDPGTSWVGETQYF.